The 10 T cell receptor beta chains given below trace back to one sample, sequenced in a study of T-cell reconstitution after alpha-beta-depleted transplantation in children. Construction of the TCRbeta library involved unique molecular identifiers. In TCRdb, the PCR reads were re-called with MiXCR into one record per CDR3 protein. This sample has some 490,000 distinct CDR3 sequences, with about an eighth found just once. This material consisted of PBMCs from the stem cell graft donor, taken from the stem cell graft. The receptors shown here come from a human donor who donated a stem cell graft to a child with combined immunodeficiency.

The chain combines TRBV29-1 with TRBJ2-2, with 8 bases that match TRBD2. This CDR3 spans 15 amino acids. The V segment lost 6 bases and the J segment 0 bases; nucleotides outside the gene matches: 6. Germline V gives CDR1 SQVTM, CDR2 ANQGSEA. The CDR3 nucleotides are TGCAGCGTGACCAGTAGCGGGGCGAACACCGGGGAGCTGTTTTTT. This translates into CSVTSSGANTGELFF.

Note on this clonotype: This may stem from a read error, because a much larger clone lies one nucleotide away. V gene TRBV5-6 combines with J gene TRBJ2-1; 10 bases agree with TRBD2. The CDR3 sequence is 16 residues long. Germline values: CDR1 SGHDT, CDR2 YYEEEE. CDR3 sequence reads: CVSSIPGASGSGEQFF. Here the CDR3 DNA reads TGTGTCAGCAGCATCCCTGGGGCTAGCGGGAGCGGTGAGCAGTTCTTC.

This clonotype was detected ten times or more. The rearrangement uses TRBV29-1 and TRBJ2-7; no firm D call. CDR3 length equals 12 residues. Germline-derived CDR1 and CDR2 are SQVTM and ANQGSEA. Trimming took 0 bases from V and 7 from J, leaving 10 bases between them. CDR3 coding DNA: TGCAGCGTTGAAGATCCCCGTGGGGAGCAGTACTTC. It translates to CSVEDPRGEQYF.

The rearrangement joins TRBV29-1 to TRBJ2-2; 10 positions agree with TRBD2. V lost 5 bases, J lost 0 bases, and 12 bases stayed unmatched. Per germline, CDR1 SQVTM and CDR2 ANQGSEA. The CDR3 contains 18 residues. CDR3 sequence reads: CSVRGPGLATPNTGELFF. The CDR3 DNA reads TGCAGCGTTCGTGGGCCGGGACTAGCGACCCCGAACACCGGGGAGCTGTTTTTT.

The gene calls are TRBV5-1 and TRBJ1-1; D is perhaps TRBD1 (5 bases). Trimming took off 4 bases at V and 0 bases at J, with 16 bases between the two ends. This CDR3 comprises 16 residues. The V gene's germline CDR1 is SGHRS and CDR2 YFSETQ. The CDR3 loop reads CASSPAIQGMNTEAFF. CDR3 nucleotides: TGCGCCAGCAGCCCGGCAATCCAGGGAATGAACACTGAAGCTTTCTTT.

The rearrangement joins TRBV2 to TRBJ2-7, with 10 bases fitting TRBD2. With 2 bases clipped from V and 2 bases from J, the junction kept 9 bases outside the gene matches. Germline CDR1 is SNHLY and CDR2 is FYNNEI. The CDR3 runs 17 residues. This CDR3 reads CASSEYRGGLAAYEQYF. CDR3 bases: TGTGCCAGCAGTGAATATAGAGGAGGACTAGCGGCCTACGAGCAGTACTTC.

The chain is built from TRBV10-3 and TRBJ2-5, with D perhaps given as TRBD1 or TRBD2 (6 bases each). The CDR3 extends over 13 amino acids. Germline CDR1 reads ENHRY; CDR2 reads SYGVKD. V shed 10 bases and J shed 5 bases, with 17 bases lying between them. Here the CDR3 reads CATQRGAEETQYF. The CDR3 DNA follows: TGTGCCACCCAAAGGGGGGCAGAGGAGACCCAGTACTTC.

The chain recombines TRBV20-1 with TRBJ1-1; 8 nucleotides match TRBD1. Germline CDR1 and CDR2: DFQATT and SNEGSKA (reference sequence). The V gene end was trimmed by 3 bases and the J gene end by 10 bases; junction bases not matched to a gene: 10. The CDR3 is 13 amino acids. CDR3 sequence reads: CSASAGGYRPAFF. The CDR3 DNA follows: TGCAGTGCTAGCGCAGGGGGCTATAGGCCAGCTTTCTTT.

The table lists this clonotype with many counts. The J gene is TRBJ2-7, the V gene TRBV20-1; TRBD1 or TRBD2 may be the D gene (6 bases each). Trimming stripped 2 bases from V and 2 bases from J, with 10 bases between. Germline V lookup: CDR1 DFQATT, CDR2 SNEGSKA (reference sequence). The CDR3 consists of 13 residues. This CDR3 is CSARRGDPYEQYF. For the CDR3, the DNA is TGCAGTGCTAGAAGGGGGGACCCCTACGAGCAGTACTTC.

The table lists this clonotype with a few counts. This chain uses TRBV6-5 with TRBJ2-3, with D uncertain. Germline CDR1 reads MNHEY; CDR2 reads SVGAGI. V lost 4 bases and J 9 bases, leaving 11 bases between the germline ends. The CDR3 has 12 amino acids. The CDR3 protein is CASSSPRATQYF. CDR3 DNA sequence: TGTGCCAGCAGTTCTCCCCGGGCGACGCAGTATTTT.